This TCR beta chain originates from a study of early T cells in non-severe SARS-CoV-2 infection (dated by TCRdb to the early 2020s). Study-wide context: Because TCR sequencing relied on bulk RNA taken from unsorted whole blood, pairing of alpha and beta chains was not possible. General findings and caveats noted by the study authors: VDJdb matching was skewed toward anti-spike CD8 responses and likely underestimated virus-specific expansions by missing private and CD4 specificities.

The CDR3, cysteine through phenylalanine, is 13 amino acids long. Only CDR3 DNA remains: 39 bases, in frame from the first base. From a lookup of the germline V gene (reference sequence), CDR1 and CDR2 are SEHNR and FQNEAQ. The V end loses 11 bases and the J end loses 1 base, and a stretch of 15 bases separates them. This was a case-control study nested in a cohort of healthcare workers in London, UK, who had nasopharyngeal swab PCR tests and blood samples taken every week. Healthcare workers were enrolled in the week of the UK lockdown, from 23 to 31 March 2020, and were followed every week for up to 16 weeks. As for this clonotype: Its antigen is not yet known. No base quality values were provided; no much bigger clone lies one nucleotide off.

Library creation used 5' RACE. The instrument given in TCRdb is NextSeq 500. In the TCR library protocol, unique molecular identifiers were attached to individual cDNA molecules to correct for PCR bias and sequencing error. Sequencing covered both TCR alpha and beta chains, and within each sample the abundances of alpha and beta sequences were tightly co-correlated. In the source study's methods: V gene, J gene and CDR3 annotation of TCR sequences was performed with Decombinator V4. Expanded TCRs were defined as changing significantly between any two time points under a Poisson model with p below 0.0001. TCR abundances were normalised to the total number of TCRs sequenced in each sample and reported as counts per million. MAIT TCRs were defined by TRAV1-2 paired with TRAJ12, TRAJ20 or TRAJ33, and iNKT TCRs by TRAV10 paired with TRAJ18. VDJdb, accessed on 1 November 2021, was searched for TCRs annotated for CMV, EBV and SARS-CoV-2, and TCRs annotated for more than one antigen were excluded. TCRdb's own reprocessing of the public reads used fastp at Q25 and MiXCR and kept productive beta chains. Entries are consolidated by CDR3 protein sequence, retaining the most common genes and DNA. In this record, the V and J calls reflect TCRdb's handling and not the investigators' own analysis. The sample profile shows some 80,000 distinct CDR3 sequences; roughly 13% of them were found once. About 1.5% of the sample lies in the top ten.

The V and J segments used are TRBV7-9 and TRBJ2-7, with the D gene call left open. The specimen was whole blood. This TCR was recovered from an adult who was a healthcare worker with PCR-confirmed SARS-CoV-2 infection or an uninfected control (not recorded which). Here is the DNA: TGTGCCGGCAATAGCAGGCCGTCCTACGAGCAGTACTTC. This codes for CAGNSRPSYEQYF.